This T cell receptor beta chain was sequenced for a study of blood T cell repertoires in COVID-19. Looking at the study overall: Sources were T cells, B-cell-depleted T cells, or PBMCs; the material itself was cDNA or gDNA.

Study processing details: Nucleated cell counts were estimated from reference gene primer amplification. Here immunoSEQ multiplex PCR was the method, and the copy in TCRdb shows in-frame clones only, minus some. V, J and clone size reflect that table, while D and trimming were determined from the DNA. The sample lists roughly 69,000 clones, under 85% occurring once. Per germline, CDR1 SGHTA and CDR2 FQGTGA. The V and J ends lost 5 bases and 6 bases respectively, with 13 bases between them. The CDR3 covers 14 residues. Sample: peripheral blood. This TCR came from a woman between 50 and 59 years old with acute or convalescent COVID-19. The chain uses TRBV7-3 and TRBJ2-2; D is perhaps TRBD2 (5 bases). CDR3: CASSPIDYSGELFF. The DNA for the CDR3 is TGTGCCAGCAGCCCAATCGACTATTCCGGGGAGCTGTTTTTT.